Shown below are 32 T cell receptor beta chains from a single sample sequenced in a study of cytomegalovirus exposure and HLA in healthy donors. Primers for the PCR totalled 60 Vbeta and 13 Jbeta. Sequencing was performed with immunoSEQ multiplex PCR; in TCRdb, only in-frame clones are kept and a portion is missing. The sample lists some 120,000 clones; roughly four fifths were seen once. Sequencing was carried out using PBMCs. These TCRs come from a man in his fifties or sixties in good health and CMV-seronegative.

This chain joins TRBV6-5 and TRBJ1-1, with D possibly matching TRBD1 (6 bases). Germline V lookup: CDR1 MNHEY, CDR2 SVGAGI. Trimming removed 6 bases at V and 5 bases at J, with 13 bases between. CDR3 size: 13 residues. CDR3 protein: CASRTTGSTEAFF. CDR3 nucleotides: TGTGCCAGCAGAACCACAGGGAGTACTGAAGCTTTCTTT.

This clone was seen just once. V is TRBV11-2 and J is TRBJ1-1, with D uncertain. Trimming shortened V by 5 bases and J by 1 base, and 8 bases separated the two germline ends. The CDR3 runs to 13 residues. CDR1 is SGHAT, CDR2 FQNNGV, per germline. CDR3 residues: CASSQVGNTEAFF. The CDR3 nucleotides are TGTGCCAGCAGCCAGGTCGGGAACACTGAAGCTTTCTTT.

The chain recombines TRBV6-5 with TRBJ2-5, with TRBD1 matching 9 bases. CDR3 length: 14 residues. In germline, CDR1 is MNHEY, CDR2 SVGAGI. V lost 6 bases and J lost 4; bases outside the gene matches: 6. The CDR3 DNA reads as TGTGCCAGCAGCCCTGGACAGGGGAGAGAGACCCAGTACTTC. Translated: CASSPGQGRETQYF.

The sample holds a few counts of this clone. This chain links TRBV5-1 with TRBJ2-2, with 10 bases lining up with TRBD2. CDR1 and CDR2 (germline): SGHRS, YFSETQ. The CDR3 loop spans 15 amino acids. J gave up 8 bases and V 0 bases, and 4 bases lay outside the gene matches. The CDR3, as DNA: TGCGCCAGCAGCTTGGAAGTGGGACTAGCGGGGGAGCTGTTTTTT. Its protein product is CASSLEVGLAGELFF.

This rearrangement joins TRBV7-2 to TRBJ2-7; maybe TRBD2 (5 bases). Between the trimmed V and J ends, which lost 5 bases and 2 bases, there was a span of 16 bases. The CDR3 extends over 15 amino acids. Per the germline V gene, CDR1 is SGHTA and CDR2 is FQGNSA. The chain's CDR3 is CASSLSEGGPYEQYF. For the CDR3, the DNA is TGTGCCAGCAGCCTTAGCGAAGGTGGGCCCTACGAGCAGTACTTC.

The J gene is TRBJ2-7, the V gene TRBV11-2; 11 bases line up with TRBD1. V was clipped by 0 bases and J by 4 bases; unmatched bases: 5. The CDR3 runs 16 residues. Germline lookup yields CDR1 SGHAT and CDR2 FQNNGV. CDR3 protein: CASSLDWTGGIYEQYV. In DNA, the CDR3 is TGTGCCAGCAGCTTAGATTGGACAGGGGGCATTTACGAGCAGTACGTC.

This CDR3 reads CASSSVAGGDSPLHF. CDR3 bases: TGCGCCAGCAGCTCCGTGGCGGGGGGGGATTCACCCCTCCACTTT. The rearrangement uses TRBV5-1 and TRBJ1-6, with TRBD1 as a possible D gene (5 bases). V lost 3 bases, J lost 8 bases, and 15 bases lay in between. This CDR3 is built from 15 residues. Germline V gene sequence: CDR1 SGHRS, CDR2 YFSETQ.

The V and J genes are TRBV5-6 and TRBJ2-3; TRBD2 matches at 7 bases. V shed 4 bases, J shed 3 bases, and the junction held 8 bases outside the gene matches. CDR1 is SGHDT and CDR2 is YYEEEE in the germline V gene. This CDR3 spans 15 amino acids. The CDR3 sequence: CASSAVGGVTDTQYF. The CDR3 DNA is TGTGCCAGCAGCGCGGTGGGAGGGGTAACAGATACGCAGTATTTT.

J is TRBJ1-4 and V is TRBV5-5; 9 nucleotides match TRBD1. The length of the CDR3 is 16 residues. Germline V gives CDR1 SGHKS, CDR2 YYEKEE (reference sequence). The trim removed 3 bases at V and 1 base at J, leaving 4 bases unmatched. Here the CDR3 DNA reads TGTGCCAGCAGCTCCGGGACAGGGATAACTAATGAAAAACTGTTTTTT. It yields the protein CASSSGTGITNEKLFF. Drawing the rest from reference TRBV5-5 and TRBJ1-4, the complete variable domain is DAGVTQSPTHLIKTRGQQVTLRCSPISGHKSVSWYQQVLGQGPQFIFQYYEKEERGRGNFPDRFSARQFPNYSSELNVNALLLGDSALYLCASSSGTGITNEKLFFGSGTQLSVL.

With regard to this clone: The junction and the germline gene differ at one end; a read error may be behind it. The chain uses TRBV28 and TRBJ2-6; maybe TRBD1 (6 bases). The CDR3 consists of 15 residues. Germline-derived CDR1 and CDR2 are MDHEN and SYDVKM. CDR3 in DNA: TGTGCCAGCACCACCGGACAGCGTATGGCCAACGTCTTGACTTTC. Its protein product is CASTTGQRMANVLTF.

This clone has just one count. The chain couples TRBV7-2 to TRBJ2-1; D not resolved. Trimming left V 2 bases short and J 6 bases short, with 8 bases between. Germline lookup yields CDR1 SGHTA and CDR2 FQGNSA. The CDR3 has 13 amino acids. The CDR3 sequence: CASSLSPGNEQFF. In nucleotides, the CDR3 is TGTGCCAGCAGCTTATCCCCAGGCAATGAGCAGTTCTTC.

The rearrangement uses TRBV25-1 and TRBJ2-3; a possible D gene is TRBD2 (5 bases). V was clipped by 10 bases and J by 1 base, with 15 bases between them. The CDR3 length is 14 residues. The V gene's germline CDR1 is MGHDK and CDR2 SYGVNS. Here the CDR3 reads CATHPSGGTDTQYF. DNA for the CDR3: TGTGCCACCCATCCCAGCGGCGGCACAGATACGCAGTATTTT.

This chain uses TRBV19 with TRBJ1-6, with 8 nucleotides matching TRBD1. Germline-derived CDR1 and CDR2 are LNHDA and SQIVND (reference sequence). The CDR3 length is 15 residues. V was clipped by 5 bases and J by 8 bases; unmatched bases: 8. The CDR3 here is CASSARQGLDSPLHF. In DNA form, the CDR3 reads TGTGCCAGTAGTGCGCGACAGGGGTTAGATTCACCCCTCCACTTT.

V is TRBV5-4 and J is TRBJ2-1; 8 bases are shared with TRBD2. The CDR3 has 16 amino acids. The germline V gene encodes CDR1 SGHNT and CDR2 YYREEE (reference sequence). J was trimmed by 0 bases and V by 0 bases; bases with no gene match: 2. The CDR3 is CASSLEAGASYNEQFF. In nucleotides, the CDR3 is TGTGCCAGCAGCTTGGAAGCGGGGGCCTCCTACAATGAGCAGTTCTTC.

The V gene is TRBV18, the J gene TRBJ1-1; D unclear. V gave up 4 bases and J gave up 0 bases, with 6 bases separating them. CDR1 is KGHSH and CDR2 is LQKENI in the germline V gene. This CDR3 is built from 13 residues. For the CDR3, the DNA is TGTGCCAGCTCACTACAGCTGAACACTGAAGCTTTCTTT. Translated: CASSLQLNTEAFF.

The CDR3 sequence is CASSQDAGYRAFF. CDR3 nucleotides: TGTGCCAGCAGCCAAGACGCGGGGTATCGAGCTTTCTTT. The chain combines TRBV5-6 with TRBJ1-1; D is unresolved. The V end lost 4 bases, the J end lost 10 bases, and 17 bases lay between the germline ends. Germline loops: CDR1 SGHDT, CDR2 YYEEEE. The CDR3 contains 13 residues.

The V call is TRBV4-1, the J call TRBJ2-3; D gene uncertain. The V gene lost 0 bases and the J gene lost 6 bases, with 7 bases spanning the gap. The CDR3 is 13 residues long. Germline V gene lookup returns CDR1 MGHRA and CDR2 YSYEKL. The CDR3 here is CASSQDDGDTQYF. CDR3 DNA: TGCGCCAGCAGCCAAGATGACGGGGATACGCAGTATTTT.

The chain joins TRBV7-2 to TRBJ2-1; TRBD2 aligns across 11 bases. Germline V lookup: CDR1 SGHTA, CDR2 FQGNSA. The CDR3 is made up of 16 amino acids. V lost 5 bases and J lost 6; bases outside the gene matches: 9. The CDR3 region is CASSLVLAGGRNEQFF. CDR3 DNA sequence: TGTGCCAGCAGCCTGGTTTTAGCGGGGGGGCGCAATGAGCAGTTCTTC.

The CDR3 loop is CASSQDVSGTPTDTQYF. The CDR3 coding sequence is TGCGCCAGCAGCCAAGATGTTTCCGGGACTCCGACAGATACGCAGTATTTT. The gene calls are TRBV4-3 and TRBJ2-3; D possibly corresponds to TRBD2 (6 bases). Germline CDR1 LGHNA, CDR2 YSLEER. Trimming cost V 0 bases and J 3 bases, with 16 bases left between them. CDR3 size: 17 residues.

V usage is TRBV10-3 and J usage is TRBJ2-5; 9 bases align to TRBD1. Gene TRBJ2-7 matches the end of the DNA better, so the J call may be wrong. This CDR3 has 13 amino acids. In germline, CDR1 is ENHRY, CDR2 SYGVKD. CDR3 DNA: TGTGCCATCAGTGCGACAGGGGGGTACGAGCAGTACTTC. It encodes CAISATGGYEQYF.

Only a few counts were recorded for this clone. The gene calls are TRBV6-6 and TRBJ1-3; 8 bases are shared with TRBD1. The CDR3 runs to 14 residues. With V trimmed by 6 bases and J by 7 bases, 8 bases remained unmatched. CDR1 and CDR2 (germline): MNHNY, SVGAGI (reference sequence). CDR3 nucleotides: TGTGCCAGCAGCCCAGGGGGCGCGGGGAACACCATATATTTT. Residues: CASSPGGAGNTIYF.

V and J are TRBV4-2 and TRBJ2-2; a weak D match, TRBD2 (6 bases). Trimming shortened V by 1 base and J by 1 base, and 10 bases separated the two germline ends. There are 16 residues in the CDR3. Germline V gene sequence: CDR1 LGHNA, CDR2 YNFKEQ. The CDR3 is CASSQAAGQNTGELFF. In DNA, the CDR3 is TGTGCCAGCAGCCAAGCAGCGGGCCAGAACACCGGGGAGCTGTTTTTT.

CDR3 coding DNA: TGTGCCAGCAGCCCCGGGACTAGCGGGCCGCCACCCTACTTC. This codes for CASSPGTSGPPPYF. The V and J genes are TRBV2 and TRBJ2-5, with 12 bases matching TRBD2. The CDR3 is made up of 14 amino acids. Trimming removed 6 bases from V and 14 bases from J; junction bases left unmatched: 13. Germline V lookup: CDR1 SNHLY, CDR2 FYNNEI.

This clone was seen a few times. The chain recombines TRBV7-9 with TRBJ1-2; D not resolved. Trimming pared 1 base from V and 4 bases from J, leaving 10 bases between. Looked up from germline, CDR1 is SEHNR and CDR2 is FQNEAQ (reference sequence). The CDR3 contains 14 residues. CDR3 bases: TGTGCCAGCAGCTTAGGGCAGATATCCTATGGCTACACCTTC. It translates to CASSLGQISYGYTF.

CDR3 bases: TGTGCCAGTGGATGGACAGGGGGCCAAAACTATGGCTACACCTTC. Translated, it gives CASGWTGGQNYGYTF. The chain is built from TRBV6-1 and TRBJ1-2, with 11 bases that match TRBD1. The CDR3 sequence is 15 residues long. J was trimmed by 2 bases and V by 9 bases; bases with no gene match: 8. CDR1 MNHNS and CDR2 SASEGT come from the germline V gene.

The genes are TRBV6-1 and TRBJ2-4, with 7 nucleotides matching TRBD1. The CDR3 is made up of 16 amino acids. With V trimmed by 4 bases and J by 2 bases, 8 bases remained unmatched. Per the germline V gene, CDR1 is MNHNS and CDR2 is SASEGT. The CDR3 region is CASSGLLRGPKNIQYF. The CDR3 DNA is TGTGCCAGCAGTGGCCTACTGAGGGGGCCCAAAAACATTCAGTACTTC.

The chain recombines TRBV7-2 with TRBJ1-2; 7 positions match TRBD1. The germline V gene has CDR1 SGHTA and CDR2 FQGNSA. The CDR3 loop spans 14 amino acids. V lost 5 bases and J lost 4; bases outside the gene matches: 7. CDR3 region: CASSPGQLLYGYTF. CDR3 nucleotides: TGTGCCAGCAGCCCGGGACAGCTCCTCTATGGCTACACCTTC.

The chain has TRBV7-6 and TRBJ2-3; 9 positions agree with TRBD1. The CDR3 sequence is 15 residues long. Germline V lookup: CDR1 SGHVS, CDR2 FNYEAQ. Unmatched junction bases numbered 6, after V lost 5 bases and J lost 3 bases. In DNA, the CDR3 is TGTGCCAGCAGCCCGCGGGACAGGGTGACAGATACGCAGTATTTT. Translating gives CASSPRDRVTDTQYF.

This chain joins TRBV7-9 and TRBJ1-4; 7 bases fit TRBD1. Germline assignment: CDR1 SEHNR and CDR2 FQNEAQ (reference sequence). V dropped 5 bases and J dropped 5; count of bases not matched to a gene: 8. The CDR3 has 15 residues. CDR3 amino acids: CASSPQGGLNEKLFF. CDR3 DNA: TGTGCCAGCAGCCCTCAGGGGGGCTTAAATGAAAAACTGTTTTTT.

The V and J genes are TRBV4-1 and TRBJ2-3; D is perhaps TRBD2 (6 bases). The CDR3 spans 15 residues. V dropped 1 base and J dropped 0 bases, with 8 bases sitting between them. Germline assignment: CDR1 MGHRA and CDR2 YSYEKL. The CDR3 sequence: CASSQAGLSTDTQYF. DNA of the CDR3: TGCGCCAGCAGCCAAGCGGGACTTAGCACAGATACGCAGTATTTT.

This chain uses TRBV5-6 with TRBJ1-4, with D hard to call. CDR1 is SGHDT, CDR2 YYEEEE, per germline. The CDR3 spans 14 residues. Trimming removed 0 bases at V and 4 bases at J, with 7 bases between. The CDR3 bases are TGTGCCAGCAGCTTGGGAACAGTTAATGAAAAACTGTTTTTT. This sequence encodes CASSLGTVNEKLFF. The full variable domain, completed using reference TRBV5-6 and TRBJ1-4, is DAGVTQSPTHLIKTRGQQVTLRCSPKSGHDTVSWYQQALGQGPQFIFQYYEEEERQRGNFPDRFSGHQFPNYSSELNVNALLLGDSALYLCASSLGTVNEKLFFGSGTQLSVL.

This clone appeared a few times. The chain employs TRBV4-3 and TRBJ2-7; possible D gene TRBD2, 5 bases. This CDR3 region has 16 residues. Trimming took off 0 bases at V and 2 bases at J, with 14 bases between the two ends. Germline lookup yields CDR1 LGHNA and CDR2 YSLEER. The CDR3 reads CASSQDRGGQPYEQYF. CDR3 bases: TGCGCCAGCAGCCAAGATCGAGGAGGCCAGCCCTACGAGCAGTACTTC.